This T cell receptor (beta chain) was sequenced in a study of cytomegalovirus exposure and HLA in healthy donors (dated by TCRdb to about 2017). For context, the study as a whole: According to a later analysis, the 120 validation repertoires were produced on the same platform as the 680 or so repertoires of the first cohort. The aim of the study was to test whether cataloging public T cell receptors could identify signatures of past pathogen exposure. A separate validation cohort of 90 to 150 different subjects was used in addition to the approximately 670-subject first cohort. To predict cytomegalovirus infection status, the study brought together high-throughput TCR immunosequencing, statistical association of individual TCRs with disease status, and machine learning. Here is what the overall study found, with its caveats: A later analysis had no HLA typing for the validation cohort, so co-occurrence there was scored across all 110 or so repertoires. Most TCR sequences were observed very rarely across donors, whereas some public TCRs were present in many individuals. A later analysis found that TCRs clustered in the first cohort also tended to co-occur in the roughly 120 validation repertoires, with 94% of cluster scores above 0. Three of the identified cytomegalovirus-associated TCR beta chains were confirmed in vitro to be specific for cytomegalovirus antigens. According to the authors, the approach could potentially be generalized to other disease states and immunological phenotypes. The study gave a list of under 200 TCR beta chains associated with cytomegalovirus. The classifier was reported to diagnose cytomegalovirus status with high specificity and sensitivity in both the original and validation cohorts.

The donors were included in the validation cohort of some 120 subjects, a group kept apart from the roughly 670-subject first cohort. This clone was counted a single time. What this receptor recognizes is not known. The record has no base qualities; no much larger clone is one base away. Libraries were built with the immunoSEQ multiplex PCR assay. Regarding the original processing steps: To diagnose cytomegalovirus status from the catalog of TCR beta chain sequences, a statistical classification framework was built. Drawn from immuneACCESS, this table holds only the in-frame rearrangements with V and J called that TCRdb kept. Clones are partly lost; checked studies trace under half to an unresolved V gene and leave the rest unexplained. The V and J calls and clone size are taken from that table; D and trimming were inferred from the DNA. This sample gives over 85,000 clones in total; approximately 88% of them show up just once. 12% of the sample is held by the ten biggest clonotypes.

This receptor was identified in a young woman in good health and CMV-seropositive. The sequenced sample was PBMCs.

The DNA reads TGTGCCAGCAGCCCCCGTTTTGGGACAGTCTCCTACGAGCAGTACTTC. It encodes CASSPRFGTVSYEQYF. The rearrangement joined TRBV7-9 to TRBJ2-7; TRBD1 fits 7 bases in the junction. Taken from the germline V gene (reference sequence), the CDR1 and CDR2 loops are SEHNR and FQNEAQ. After removal of 5 bases from V and 0 bases from J, the junction retains 10 bases not matched to a gene. The CDR3 spans 16 residues, from the cysteine through the phenylalanine. Of all the DNA, just the CDR3 is kept, 48 bases in frame from base 1.